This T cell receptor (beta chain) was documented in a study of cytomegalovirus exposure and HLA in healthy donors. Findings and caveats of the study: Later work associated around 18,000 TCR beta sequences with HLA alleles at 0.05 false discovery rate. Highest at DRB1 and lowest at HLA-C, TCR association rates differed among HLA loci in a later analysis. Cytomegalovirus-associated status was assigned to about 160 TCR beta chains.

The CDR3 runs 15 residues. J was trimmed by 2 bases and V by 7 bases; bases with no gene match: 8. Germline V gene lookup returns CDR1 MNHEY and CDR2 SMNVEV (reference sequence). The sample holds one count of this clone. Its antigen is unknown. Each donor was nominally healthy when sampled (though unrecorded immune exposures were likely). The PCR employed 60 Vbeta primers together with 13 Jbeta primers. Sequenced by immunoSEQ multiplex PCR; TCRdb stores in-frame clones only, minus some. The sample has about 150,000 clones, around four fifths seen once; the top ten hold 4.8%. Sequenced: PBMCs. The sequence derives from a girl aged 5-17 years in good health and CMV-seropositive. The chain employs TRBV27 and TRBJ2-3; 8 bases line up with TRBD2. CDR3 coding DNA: TGTGCCAGCACTCGTCGACTAGCGCCCACAGATACGCAGTATTTT. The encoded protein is CASTRRLAPTDTQYF.